This is a list of T cell receptor beta chains from one sample in a study of blood T cell repertoires in COVID-19. Clones were read by immunoSEQ multiplex PCR, and TCRdb kept only the in-frame ones, dropping some. The table lists under 80,000 clones, 60% to 80% of them singletons. The sample taken for sequencing was peripheral blood. The receptor source for this set is a human donor in a cohort sampled during active COVID-19. Both conserved end residues are part of each CDR3. The order of the fields is J gene, D gene, V gene, clone size, CDR3 protein, CDR3 DNA. The D gene is left open where the match is weak. Expanded clones get a size class; other rows say once, few or many, or leave the size out.

TRBJ1-2	NA	TRBV6-1	NA	CASSESPRGTPGGYTF	TGTGCCAGCAGTGAATCGCCCCGCGGGACCCCGGGTGGCTACACCTTC
TRBJ1-1	TRBD1	TRBV6-5	NA	CASSAGTVNTEAFF	TGTGCCAGCAGCGCCGGGACAGTGAACACTGAAGCTTTCTTT
TRBJ2-3	TRBD2	TRBV18	NA	CASSPQRGLAEFRSTDTQYF	TGTGCCAGCTCACCACAGCGGGGACTAGCAGAATTCCGTAGCACAGATACGCAGTATTTT
TRBJ2-3	NA	TRBV24-1	NA	CATSVADTQYF	TGTGCCACCAGTGTCGCAGATACGCAGTATTTT
TRBJ2-2	NA	TRBV6-5	NA	CASSYSLNTGELFF	TGTGCCAGCAGTTACTCACTGAACACCGGGGAGCTGTTTTTT
TRBJ2-3	NA	TRBV6-5	NA	CASRLASSTDTQYF	TGTGCCAGCCGTTTAGCCTCATCCACAGATACGCAGTATTTT
TRBJ2-3	NA	TRBV3-1/TRBV3-2	NA	CASSQDWRSSTDTQYF	TGTGCCAGCAGCCAAGACTGGAGATCTAGCACAGATACGCAGTATTTT
TRBJ1-1	TRBD1	TRBV7-6	NA	CASRGTAHTEAFF	TGTGCCAGCCGCGGGACAGCCCACACTGAAGCTTTCTTT
TRBJ1-1	NA	TRBV14	NA	CASSQVRDRLEAFF	TGTGCCAGCAGCCAAGTCCGAGACAGACTTGAAGCTTTCTTT
TRBJ2-5	TRBD2	TRBV5-1	NA	CASSLWTSGRAGTETQYF	TGCGCCAGCAGCCTATGGACAAGCGGGAGGGCAGGAACAGAGACCCAGTACTTC
TRBJ2-2	TRBD2	TRBV25-1	NA	CASTASGVNTGELFF	TGTGCCAGCACTGCTAGCGGGGTCAACACCGGGGAGCTGTTTTTT
TRBJ2-7	TRBD1	TRBV18	NA	CASSLSGTVYEQYF	TGTGCCAGCTCCCTGTCCGGGACAGTCTACGAGCAGTACTTC
TRBJ2-7	NA	TRBV5-1	NA	CASSLSTGLGEQYF	TGCGCCAGCAGCTTATCGACAGGACTCGGCGAGCAGTACTTC
TRBJ2-2	TRBD2	TRBV4-3	NA	CASSQVASGSLGGELFF	TGCGCCAGCAGCCAAGTGGCTAGCGGGAGCCTTGGCGGGGAGCTGTTTTTT
TRBJ2-5	NA	TRBV2	NA	CASSRSETQYF	TGTGCCAGCAGCCGGAGCGAGACCCAGTACTTC
TRBJ2-7	TRBD1	TRBV2	NA	CASRGEQGAGEQYF	TGTGCCAGCAGGGGAGAGCAGGGGGCGGGGGAGCAGTACTTC
TRBJ1-5	NA	TRBV28	NA	CASSSTGNVGNQPQHF	TGTGCCAGCAGTTCGACAGGCAATGTGGGCAATCAGCCCCAGCATTTT
TRBJ2-5	TRBD2	TRBV7-2	once	CASSLALAGGVETQYF	TGTGCCAGCAGCTTAGCGCTGGCTGGGGGGGTCGAGACCCAGTACTTC
TRBJ1-2	TRBD1	TRBV7-2	NA	CASSPGQVDYGYTF	TGTGCCAGCAGCCCCGGACAGGTGGACTATGGCTACACCTTC
TRBJ2-2	NA	TRBV6-5	NA	CASTIQYTGELFF	TGTGCCAGCACCATACAGTACACCGGGGAGCTGTTTTTT
TRBJ1-1	TRBD1	TRBV27	NA	CASSPSQGVTEAFF	TGTGCCAGCAGTCCCTCACAGGGGGTGACTGAAGCTTTCTTT
TRBJ2-5	TRBD2	TRBV7-2	NA	CASSRGLAGETQYF	TGTGCCAGCAGCAGGGGACTAGCGGGAGAGACCCAGTACTTC